The rows below give T cell receptor beta chains drawn from one sample of a study of patients and donors after allogeneic stem cell transplantation. In TCRdb, the RT-PCR reads were re-called with MiXCR into one record per CDR3 protein. The sample contains 390,000 or so distinct CDR3 sequences, around 16% of which appear only once. Sequenced sample: blood, either unsorted or a sorted T cell fraction (not recorded which). These TCRs come from a human donor who was either an allogeneic HSCT recipient or a stem cell or donor lymphocyte infusion donor (not recorded which). It is not recorded whose cells these are; they may come from a transplant donor. The CDR3 runs from the conserved cysteine through the conserved F or W. D genes are given only for firm matches. A row's size may be missing; if present it is once, few, many or a size class.

size	V	D	J	CDR3	DNA
NA	TRBV20-1	NA	TRBJ2-7	CSATWGVSSYEQYF	TGCAGTGCTACTTGGGGGGTTAGCTCCTACGAGCAGTACTTC
few	TRBV5-1	TRBD2	TRBJ2-5	CASSLVAGVETQYF	TGCGCCAGCAGCTTGGTGGCGGGGGTAGAGACCCAGTACTTC
few	TRBV6-5	TRBD1	TRBJ1-1	CASSYSQQGSAFF	TGTGCCAGCAGTTACTCCCAACAGGGGTCGGCTTTCTTT
few	TRBV5-1	TRBD2	TRBJ2-3	CASSTGLAGRTDTQYF	TGCGCCAGCAGCACGGGACTAGCGGGACGCACAGATACGCAGTATTTT
NA	TRBV5-6	TRBD2	TRBJ2-1	CASSRDLLAGQFNEQFF	TGTGCCAGCAGCCGTGACTTACTAGCGGGACAATTTAATGAGCAGTTCTTC
few	TRBV6-6	NA	TRBJ1-1	CASRDTFRTEAFF	TGTGCCAGCAGGGATACATTTAGGACTGAAGCTTTCTTT
few	TRBV5-1	NA	TRBJ2-3	CASSSTDPSYTQYF	TGCGCCAGCAGCTCGACAGACCCAAGCTATACGCAGTATTTT
many	TRBV12-3/TRBV12-4	NA	TRBJ1-1	CASTPNGVTEAFF	TGTGCCAGCACCCCCAACGGGGTCACTGAAGCTTTCTTT
NA	TRBV12-3/TRBV12-4	NA	TRBJ2-7	CASSFLRLEQYF	TGTGCCAGCAGTTTTTTGAGATTGGAGCAGTACTTC
few	TRBV14	TRBD1	TRBJ2-7	CASSQLSGTGGSQYF	TGTGCCAGCAGCCAACTCTCCGGGACAGGAGGTTCTCAGTACTTC
many	TRBV29-1	NA	TRBJ1-1	CSVAWDKAFF	TGCAGCGTCGCCTGGGACAAAGCTTTCTTT
few	TRBV4-3	NA	TRBJ1-3	CASSWALQNTIYF	TGCGCCAGCAGCTGGGCCCTCCAAAACACCATATATTTT
few	TRBV7-2	NA	TRBJ1-6	CASSLVGHGSPLHF	TGTGCCAGCAGCTTAGTGGGTCATGGTTCACCCCTCCACTTT
many	TRBV5-1	TRBD2	TRBJ2-2	CASSSTSGSSTGELFF	TGCGCCAGCAGCTCAACTAGCGGGAGTAGCACCGGGGAGCTGTTTTTT
many	TRBV7-2	TRBD2	TRBJ2-2	CASSPSSGRATGELFF	TGTGCCAGCAGCCCGTCTAGCGGGAGGGCCACCGGGGAGCTGTTTTTT
few	TRBV18	NA	TRBJ2-1	CASSPSQGRSYNEQFF	TGTGCCAGCTCACCGAGCCAGGGTCGCTCCTACAATGAGCAGTTCTTC
many	TRBV12-3/TRBV12-4	NA	TRBJ1-6	CASSTYSYNSPLHF	TGTGCCAGCAGTACTTACTCCTATAATTCACCCCTCCACTTT
NA	TRBV3-1	NA	TRBJ2-5	CASSPYGRKETQYF	TGTGCCAGCAGCCCCTATGGCAGAAAAGAGACCCAGTACTTC
few	TRBV20-1	NA	TRBJ1-5	CSARRREQPQHF	TGCAGTGCTAGACGCAGGGAACAGCCCCAGCATTTT
NA	TRBV4-1	NA	TRBJ2-7	CASSQEGGYYEQYF	TGCGCCAGCAGCCAAGAAGGCGGTTACTACGAGCAGTACTTC
NA	TRBV20-1	TRBD2	TRBJ2-5	CSAQRTSGRQETQYF	TGCAGTGCTCAAAGGACTAGCGGGCGACAAGAGACCCAGTACTTC
few	TRBV12-3/TRBV12-4	NA	TRBJ2-6	CASSSLETGANVLTF	TGTGCCAGCAGTTCCCTGGAGACAGGGGCCAACGTCCTGACTTTC